Below are 21 T cell receptor beta chains sequenced from a single sample in a study of CD8 T cells in ankylosing spondylitis. MiXCR, run by TCRdb on the 5' RACE reads, gives a single entry per CDR3 protein. The sample consists of about 540,000 distinct CDR3 sequences, about an eighth of them appearing once. For these receptors, no antigen is known. Study conclusions and caveats: What seemed typical of ankylosing spondylitis blood was a TCR beta motif built from fewer than ten highly homologous variants.

The sequencing input was blood, either unsorted or a sorted T cell fraction (not recorded which). The receptors come from a male donor with ankylosing spondylitis.

This clonotype turned up a few times. This sequence joins TRBV12-3 or TRBV12-4 and TRBJ1-2; no definite D call. The CDR3 has 13 residues. V was pared by 6 bases and J by 6 bases, with 14 bases between. The CDR3 sequence is CASSHPRRDGYTF. CDR3 in DNA: TGTGCCAGCAGCCACCCCCGGAGGGATGGCTACACCTTC.

This chain connects TRBV29-1 to TRBJ2-2; 7 bases match TRBD1. The V and J ends lost 4 bases and 4 bases, in that order; junction bases with no gene match: 6. CDR3 length: 14 amino acids. Germline V lookup: CDR1 SQVTM, CDR2 ANQGSEA. The CDR3 region is CSVVIDRVTGELFF. The CDR3 coding sequence is TGCAGCGTTGTAATTGACAGGGTCACCGGGGAGCTGTTTTTT.

The chain joins TRBV6-1 to TRBJ1-4; 8 bases align to TRBD1. The V gene end was trimmed by 7 bases and the J gene end by 4 bases; junction bases not matched to a gene: 5. Germline V CDR1 and CDR2: MNHNS, SASEGT. The CDR3 is made up of 14 amino acids. The CDR3 DNA reads TGTGCCAGCAATCCAGGGGGCTTTAATGAAAAACTGTTTTTT. Its translation: CASNPGGFNEKLFF.

This clonotype was counted only a few times. The chain combines TRBV5-1 with TRBJ2-3, with 7 bases aligning to TRBD1. The CDR3 sequence is 14 residues long. The germline V gene has CDR1 SGHRS and CDR2 YFSETQ. Trimming cost V 4 bases and J 2 bases; bases outside gene matches: 4. The DNA for the CDR3 is TGCGCCAGCAGCAAAGGACAGGCCACAGATACGCAGTATTTT. This codes for CASSKGQATDTQYF.

This clonotype was counted between two and nine times. This chain joins TRBV5-1 and TRBJ2-6, with 8 bases matching TRBD1. CDR1 SGHRS and CDR2 YFSETQ come from the germline V gene. This CDR3 is 17 amino acids long. Trimming took 4 bases from V and 0 from J; bases not matched to a gene: 6. This CDR3 is CASSPWTGNSGANVLTF. In nucleotides, the CDR3 is TGCGCCAGCAGCCCCTGGACAGGGAACTCTGGGGCCAACGTCCTGACTTTC.

This clonotype was seen more than once but under ten times. The chain joins TRBV11-2 to TRBJ2-3; TRBD2 aligns across 14 bases. Trimming cost V 5 bases and J 2 bases; bases outside gene matches: 3. The CDR3 contains 16 residues. Germline-derived CDR1 and CDR2 are SGHAT and FQNNGV. This CDR3 is CASSRGLAGVTDTQYF. In DNA form, the CDR3 reads TGTGCCAGCAGCCGGGGACTAGCGGGAGTCACAGATACGCAGTATTTT.

There are a few counts of this clonotype. The genes are TRBV20-1 and TRBJ2-6; no definite D call. Germline CDR1 is DFQATT and CDR2 is SNEGSKA (reference sequence). This CDR3 region has 14 residues. The ends were cut back, 2 bases at V and 2 bases at J, with 7 bases in the middle. CDR3 sequence reads: CSARIKPGANVLTF. The CDR3 nucleotides are TGCAGTGCTAGAATAAAGCCTGGGGCCAACGTCCTGACTTTC.

The chain recombines TRBV5-1 with TRBJ2-3; D gene ambiguous. CDR3 size: 15 residues. In germline, CDR1 is SGHRS, CDR2 YFSETQ. V was shortened by 2 bases and J by 3 bases, with 13 bases between the two germline ends. DNA for the CDR3: TGCGCCAGCAGCTTATTGAACCCAGAAACAGATACGCAGTATTTT. It yields the protein CASSLLNPETDTQYF.

The chain combines TRBV3-1 with TRBJ1-2; D is possibly TRBD1 (5 bases). With 4 bases removed from V and 4 bases from J, the gap between germline ends came to 10 bases. Germline values: CDR1 LGHDT, CDR2 YNNKEL (reference sequence). There are 13 residues in the CDR3. This CDR3 is CASSLGDLYGYTF. CDR3 nucleotide sequence: TGTGCCAGCAGCCTGGGGGACCTCTATGGCTACACCTTC.

This clonotype occurred many times. In DNA, the CDR3 is TGCAGTGCTAGTGGGCAGGGGGGGCAGCCCCAGCATTTT. It yields the protein CSASGQGGQPQHF. V is TRBV20-1 and J is TRBJ1-5, with 7 positions matching TRBD1. Germline CDR1 is DFQATT and CDR2 is SNEGSKA (reference sequence). Trimming at V came to 3 bases and at J to 7 bases, leaving 6 bases not matched to a gene. The CDR3 runs 13 residues.

The chain employs TRBV20-1 and TRBJ2-5; TRBD2 agrees at 7 bases. V was pared by 6 bases and J by 5 bases, with 9 bases of the junction left unmatched. Germline V lookup: CDR1 DFQATT, CDR2 SNEGSKA (reference sequence). The CDR3 sequence is 13 residues long. The chain's CDR3 is CSANGEGRETQYF. CDR3 in DNA: TGCAGTGCCAATGGGGAGGGCCGGGAGACCCAGTACTTC.

The chain is built from TRBV7-2 and TRBJ2-3; the D is unclear. V gave up 8 bases and J gave up 8 bases, with 14 bases separating them. The CDR3 is made up of 12 amino acids. Germline loops: CDR1 SGHTA, CDR2 FQGNSA. As DNA, the CDR3 is TGTGCCAGCCTAAACTACCCCGGTACGCAGTATTTT. Encoded protein: CASLNYPGTQYF.

The V gene is TRBV28, the J gene TRBJ1-1, with D perhaps matching TRBD1 (6 bases). This CDR3 contains 11 residues. V was pared by 10 bases and J by 11 bases, with 17 bases between. Germline CDR1 and CDR2: MDHEN and SYDVKM. The CDR3 spells CATDNPGGAFF. In nucleotides, the CDR3 is TGTGCCACCGATAACCCCGGGGGCGCTTTCTTT.

This clonotype has just a few counts. The chain carries TRBV20-1 and TRBJ1-2; D is possibly TRBD1 (6 bases). The CDR3 contains 13 residues. The V end lost 2 bases, the J end lost 8 bases, and 15 bases lay between the germline ends. The germline CDR1 and CDR2 sequences are DFQATT and SNEGSKA (reference sequence). CDR3 residues: CSARLPGVSGYTF. DNA of the CDR3: TGCAGTGCTAGACTCCCAGGGGTTTCAGGCTACACCTTC.

The table lists this clonotype with many counts. The chain uses TRBV12-3 or TRBV12-4 and TRBJ1-6; no reliable D call. V was pared by 8 bases and J by 6 bases, with 14 bases between. The CDR3 is 14 amino acids. Here the CDR3 reads CASQAPQANSPLHF. The CDR3 DNA is TGTGCCAGCCAGGCACCCCAGGCTAATTCACCCCTCCACTTT.

In its sample, this clonotype was seen a few times. This rearrangement joins TRBV18 to TRBJ2-5; no clear D. Per germline, CDR1 KGHSH and CDR2 LQKENI. The CDR3 totals 12 residues. The ends were cut back, 3 bases at V and 4 bases at J, with 6 bases in the middle. The CDR3 sequence is CASSPYRETQYF. In DNA, the CDR3 is TGTGCCAGCTCACCGTATCGAGAGACCCAGTACTTC. Filled out from reference TRBV18 and TRBJ2-5, the complete variable domain reads NAGVMQNPRHLVRRRGQEARLRCSPMKGHSHVYWYRQLPEEGLKFMVYLQKENIIDESGMPKERFSAEFPKEGPSILRIQQVVRGDSAAYFCASSPYRETQYFGPGTRLLVL.

This clonotype has a count of ten or more. V gene TRBV6-5 combines with J gene TRBJ2-1; TRBD2 might be the D (6 bases). Trimming pared 1 base from V and 0 bases from J, leaving 13 bases between. Germline CDR1 and CDR2: MNHEY and SVGAGI. The CDR3 loop spans 17 amino acids. In DNA form, the CDR3 reads TGTGCCAGCAGTTACTTACCGACTAGTCGCTCCTACAATGAGCAGTTCTTC. Translating gives CASSYLPTSRSYNEQFF.

This clonotype was seen a handful of times. The rearrangement links TRBV12-3 or TRBV12-4 to TRBJ2-7; no firm D call. V was shortened by 3 bases and J by 6 bases, with 9 bases between the two germline ends. The CDR3 has 12 amino acids. For the CDR3, the DNA is TGTGCCAGCAGTTTTACGGGTCGCGAGCAGTACGTC. Encoded protein: CASSFTGREQYV.

The chain links TRBV10-2 to TRBJ2-1; D possibly matches TRBD1 or TRBD2 (5 bases each). The ends were cut back, 6 bases at V and 7 bases at J, with 10 bases in the middle. Per germline, CDR1 WSHSY and CDR2 SAAADI. The CDR3 sequence is 12 residues long. CDR3 nucleotides: TGCGCCAGCAGACCGGGGACGAATGAGCAGTTCTTC. Translation: CASRPGTNEQFF.

J is TRBJ1-1 and V is TRBV5-1; unclear D gene. In germline, CDR1 is SGHRS, CDR2 YFSETQ. The CDR3 length is 13 residues. Trimming took 7 bases from V and 4 from J, leaving 14 bases between them. CDR3 loop: CASQPTRGTEAFF. CDR3 bases: TGCGCCAGCCAACCGACTCGGGGCACTGAAGCTTTCTTT.

V and J are TRBV20-1 and TRBJ2-7; 9 nucleotides match TRBD2. V shed 0 bases, J shed 2 bases, and the junction held 17 bases outside the gene matches. This CDR3 comprises 19 residues. Germline-derived CDR1 and CDR2 are DFQATT and SNEGSKA (reference sequence). The CDR3 nucleotides are TGCAGTGCTAGAGATCACAGTGTGCTCTGGACTAGCGTAGCCTACGAGCAGTACTTC. It translates to CSARDHSVLWTSVAYEQYF.